This TCR beta chain emerged from a study of CD8 T cells in ankylosing spondylitis. Study findings and constraints: Characteristic of ankylosing spondylitis blood, it appeared, was a TCR beta motif comprising roughly eight highly homologous variants.

In TCRdb, the 5' RACE reads were re-called with MiXCR into one record per CDR3 protein. Of under 250,000 distinct CDR3 sequences listed, 6% to 8.5% were seen once; the top ten hold around 14%. With 5 bases removed from V and 2 bases from J, the gap between germline ends came to 13 bases. Germline V gene sequence: CDR1 LGHNA, CDR2 YNFKEQ. The length of the CDR3 is 14 residues. Notes on this clonotype: Its target is unknown.

V is TRBV4-2 and J is TRBJ2-7; the D gene could be TRBD1 or TRBD2 (5 bases each). This TCR was recovered from a male donor with ankylosing spondylitis. The sample taken for sequencing was blood, either unsorted or a sorted T cell fraction (not recorded which). CDR3 sequence reads: CASSFGTMAYEQYF. The CDR3 DNA sequence: TGTGCCAGCAGCTTTGGGACCATGGCCTACGAGCAGTACTTC.